This T cell receptor beta chain was found in a study of OX40 agonist ivuxolimab in advanced cancers. The table came from immunoSEQ multiplex PCR; TCRdb's copy has only in-frame clones and leaves some out. There are nearly 80,000 clones in the sample; roughly 94% occur only once, and 8% to 10% lies in the top ten. CDR1 is SGHAT and CDR2 is FQNNGV in the germline V gene. Trimming cost V 1 base and J 2 bases, with 8 bases left between them. There are 14 residues in the CDR3. The chain is built from TRBV11-2 and TRBJ2-5, with unresolved D. Sequences were derived from CD4+ or CD8+ T cells sorted from blood, sampled in a trial of the OX40 agonist ivuxolimab. This receptor was taken from an adult with an advanced solid tumor such as melanoma, head and neck, liver or kidney cancer. CDR3 region: CASSLVMVQETQYF. The CDR3 region has the DNA TGTGCCAGCAGCTTAGTAATGGTGCAAGAGACCCAGTACTTC.